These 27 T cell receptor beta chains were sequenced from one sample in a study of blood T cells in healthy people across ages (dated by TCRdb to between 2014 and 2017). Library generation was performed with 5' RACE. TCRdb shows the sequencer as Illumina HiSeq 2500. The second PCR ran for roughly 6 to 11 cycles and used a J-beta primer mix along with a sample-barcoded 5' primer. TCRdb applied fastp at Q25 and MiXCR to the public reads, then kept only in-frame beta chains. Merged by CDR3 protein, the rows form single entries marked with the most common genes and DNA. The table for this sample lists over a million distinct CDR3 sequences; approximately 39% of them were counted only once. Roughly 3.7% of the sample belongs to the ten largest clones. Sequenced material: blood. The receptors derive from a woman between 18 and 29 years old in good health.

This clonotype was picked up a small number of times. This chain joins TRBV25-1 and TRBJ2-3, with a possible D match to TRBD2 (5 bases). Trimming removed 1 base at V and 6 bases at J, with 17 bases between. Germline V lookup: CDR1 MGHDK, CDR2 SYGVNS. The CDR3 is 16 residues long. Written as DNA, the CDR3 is TGTGCCAGCAGTGAATGGCACGTGGGCGCGGGCGATACGCAGTATTTT. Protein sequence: CASSEWHVGAGDTQYF.

The CDR3 nucleotides read TGTGCCAGCAGTCATGGACAGGTCGAGAGCTATGGCTACACCTTC. It codes for CASSHGQVESYGYTF. The chain links TRBV12-3 or TRBV12-4 to TRBJ1-2; 7 positions agree with TRBD1. J gave up 4 bases and V 5 bases, and 10 bases lay outside the gene matches. This CDR3 is built from 15 residues.

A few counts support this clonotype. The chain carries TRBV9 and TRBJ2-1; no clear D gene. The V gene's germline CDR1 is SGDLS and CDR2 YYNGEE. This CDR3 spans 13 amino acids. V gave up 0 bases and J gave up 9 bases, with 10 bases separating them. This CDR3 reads CASSVENSLEQFF. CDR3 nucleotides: TGTGCCAGCAGCGTAGAGAATAGCCTTGAGCAGTTCTTC.

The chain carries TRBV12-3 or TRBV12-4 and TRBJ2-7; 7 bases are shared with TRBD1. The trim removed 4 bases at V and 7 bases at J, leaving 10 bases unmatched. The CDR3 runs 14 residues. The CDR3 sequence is CASSYRGMSWEQYF. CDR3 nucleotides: TGTGCCAGCAGTTACAGGGGTATGTCGTGGGAGCAGTACTTC.

CDR3 DNA sequence: TGTGCCAGCAGTGAAGAACCGGGACAGGGCTCCCTATCGGGTCAGCCCCAGCATTTT. Its protein is CASSEEPGQGSLSGQPQHF. This chain connects TRBV2 to TRBJ1-5, with 9 nucleotides matching TRBD1. Germline trimming cut 1 base from V and 6 bases from J; bases unmatched to any gene: 16. The CDR3 covers 19 residues. Germline values: CDR1 SNHLY, CDR2 FYNNEI.

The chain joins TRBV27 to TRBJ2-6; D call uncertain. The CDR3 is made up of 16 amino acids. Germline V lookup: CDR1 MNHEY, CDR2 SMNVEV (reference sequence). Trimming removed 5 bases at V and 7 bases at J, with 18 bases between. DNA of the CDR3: TGTGCCAGCAGTCCATACGGAACGGCGGTAGCCAACGTCCTGACTTTC. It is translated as CASSPYGTAVANVLTF.

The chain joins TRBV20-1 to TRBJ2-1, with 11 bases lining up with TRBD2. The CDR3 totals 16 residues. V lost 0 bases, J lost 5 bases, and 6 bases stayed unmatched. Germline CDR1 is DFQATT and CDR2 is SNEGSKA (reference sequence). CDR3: CSARDLASGGHNEQFF. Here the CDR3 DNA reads TGCAGTGCTAGAGATCTCGCTAGCGGGGGGCACAATGAGCAGTTCTTC.

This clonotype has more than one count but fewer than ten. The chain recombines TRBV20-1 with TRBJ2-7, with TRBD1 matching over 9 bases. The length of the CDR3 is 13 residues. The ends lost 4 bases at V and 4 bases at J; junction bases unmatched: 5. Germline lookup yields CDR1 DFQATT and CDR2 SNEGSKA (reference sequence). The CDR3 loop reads CSAKGQGLYEQYF. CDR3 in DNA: TGCAGTGCTAAGGGACAGGGTTTATACGAGCAGTACTTC.

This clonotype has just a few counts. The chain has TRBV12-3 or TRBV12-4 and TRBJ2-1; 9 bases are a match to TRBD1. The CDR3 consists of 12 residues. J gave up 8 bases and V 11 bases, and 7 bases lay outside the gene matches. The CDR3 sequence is CADGTGIYEQFF. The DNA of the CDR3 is TGTGCCGATGGGACAGGGATCTATGAGCAGTTCTTC.

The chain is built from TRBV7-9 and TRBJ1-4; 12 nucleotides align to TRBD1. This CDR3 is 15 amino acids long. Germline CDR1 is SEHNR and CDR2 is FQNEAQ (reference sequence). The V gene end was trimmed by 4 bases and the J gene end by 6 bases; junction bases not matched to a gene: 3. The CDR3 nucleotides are TGTGCCAGCAGCTCGGGACAGGGGGCTTATGAAAAACTGTTTTTT. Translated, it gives CASSSGQGAYEKLFF.

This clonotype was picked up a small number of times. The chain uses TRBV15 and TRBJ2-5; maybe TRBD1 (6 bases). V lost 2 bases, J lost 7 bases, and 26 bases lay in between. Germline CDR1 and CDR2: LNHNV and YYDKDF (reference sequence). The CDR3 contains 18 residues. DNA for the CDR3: TGTGCCACCAGCAGATCCTTATTAGTTGACAGGTCCGCCGGGACCCAGTACTTC. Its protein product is CATSRSLLVDRSAGTQYF. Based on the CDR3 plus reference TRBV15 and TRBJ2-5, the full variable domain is DAMVIQNPRYQVTQFGKPVTLSCSQTLNHNVMYWYQQKSSQAPKLLFHYYDKDFNNEADTPDNFQSRRPNTSFCFLDIRSPGLGDTAMYLCATSRSLLVDRSAGTQYFGPGTRLLVL.

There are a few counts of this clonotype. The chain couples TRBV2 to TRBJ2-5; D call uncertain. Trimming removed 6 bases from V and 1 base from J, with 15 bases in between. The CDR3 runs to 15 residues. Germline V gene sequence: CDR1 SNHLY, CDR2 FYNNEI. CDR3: CASRGTDLPQETQYF. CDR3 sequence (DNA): TGTGCCAGCAGGGGCACTGACTTGCCCCAAGAGACCCAGTACTTC.

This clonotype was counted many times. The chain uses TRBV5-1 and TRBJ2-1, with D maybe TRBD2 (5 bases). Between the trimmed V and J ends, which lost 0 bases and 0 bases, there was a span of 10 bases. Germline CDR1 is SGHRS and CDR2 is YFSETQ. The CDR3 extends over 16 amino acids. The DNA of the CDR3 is TGCGCCAGCAGCTTGGCCGTGGCGGGCTCCTACAATGAGCAGTTCTTC. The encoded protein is CASSLAVAGSYNEQFF.

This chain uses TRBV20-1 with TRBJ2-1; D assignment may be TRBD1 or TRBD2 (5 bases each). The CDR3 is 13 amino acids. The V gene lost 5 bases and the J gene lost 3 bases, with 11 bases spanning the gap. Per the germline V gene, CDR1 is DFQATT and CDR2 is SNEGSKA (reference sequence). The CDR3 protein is CSAWDGRYNEQFF. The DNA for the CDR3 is TGCAGTGCTTGGGACGGCCGCTACAATGAGCAGTTCTTC.

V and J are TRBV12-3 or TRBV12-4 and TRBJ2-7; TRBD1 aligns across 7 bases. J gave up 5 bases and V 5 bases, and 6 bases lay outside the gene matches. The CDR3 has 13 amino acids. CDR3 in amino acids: CASSPMTGNEQYF. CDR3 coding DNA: TGTGCCAGCAGTCCCATGACAGGGAACGAGCAGTACTTC.

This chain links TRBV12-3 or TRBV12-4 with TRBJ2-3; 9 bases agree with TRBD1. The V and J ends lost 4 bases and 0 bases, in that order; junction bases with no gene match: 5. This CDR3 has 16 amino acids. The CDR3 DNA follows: TGTGCCAGCAGTTATGACGGACAGGGGAGCACAGATACGCAGTATTTT. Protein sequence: CASSYDGQGSTDTQYF.

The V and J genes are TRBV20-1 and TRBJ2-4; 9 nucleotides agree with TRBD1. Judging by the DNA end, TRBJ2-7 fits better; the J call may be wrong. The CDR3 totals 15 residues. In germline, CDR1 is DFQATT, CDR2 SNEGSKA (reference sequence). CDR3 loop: CSATSRQGVSYEQYF. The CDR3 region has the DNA TGCAGTGCTACGAGCCGACAGGGGGTATCCTACGAGCAGTACTTC.

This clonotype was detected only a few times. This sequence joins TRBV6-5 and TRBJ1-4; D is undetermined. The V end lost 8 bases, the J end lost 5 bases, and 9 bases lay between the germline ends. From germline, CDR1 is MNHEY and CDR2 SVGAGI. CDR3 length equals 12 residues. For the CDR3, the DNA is TGTGCCAGCCGAAGGTCGAATGAAAAACTGTTTTTT. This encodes CASRRSNEKLFF.

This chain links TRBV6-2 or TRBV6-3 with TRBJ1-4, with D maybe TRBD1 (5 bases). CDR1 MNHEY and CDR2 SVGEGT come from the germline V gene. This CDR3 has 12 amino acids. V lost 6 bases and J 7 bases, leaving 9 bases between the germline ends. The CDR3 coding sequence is TGTGCCAGCAGGAGGGGACCTGAAAAACTGTTTTTT. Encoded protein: CASRRGPEKLFF.

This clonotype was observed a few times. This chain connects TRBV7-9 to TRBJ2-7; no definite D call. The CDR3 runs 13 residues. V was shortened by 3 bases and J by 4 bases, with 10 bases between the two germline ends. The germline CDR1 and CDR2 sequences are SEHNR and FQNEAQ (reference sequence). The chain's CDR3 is CASSFFDRYEQYF. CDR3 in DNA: TGTGCCAGCAGCTTCTTCGACCGGTACGAGCAGTACTTC.

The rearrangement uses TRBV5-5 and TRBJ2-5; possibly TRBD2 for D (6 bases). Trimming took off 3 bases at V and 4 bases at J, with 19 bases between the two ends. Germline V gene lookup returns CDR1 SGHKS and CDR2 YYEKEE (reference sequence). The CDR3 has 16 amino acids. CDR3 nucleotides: TGTGCCAGCAGCTGGGGTTTAACAGAGGGAGGAGAGACCCAGTACTTC. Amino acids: CASSWGLTEGGETQYF.

The CDR3 DNA reads as TGCGCCAGCAGCTTTAACAGGAATGAGCAGTTCTTC. This codes for CASSFNRNEQFF. The chain is built from TRBV5-1 and TRBJ2-1; perhaps TRBD1 as D (5 bases). Germline CDR1 and CDR2: SGHRS and YFSETQ. The CDR3 spans 12 residues. V lost 2 bases, J lost 7 bases, and 7 bases lay in between.

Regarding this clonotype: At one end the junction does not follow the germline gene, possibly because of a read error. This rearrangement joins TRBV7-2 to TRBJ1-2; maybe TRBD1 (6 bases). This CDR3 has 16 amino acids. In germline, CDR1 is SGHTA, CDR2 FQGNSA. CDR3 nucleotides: TGCGCCAGCAGCTTAGCGGGGGGGCGTTCTAACTATGGCTACACCTTC. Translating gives CASSLAGGRSNYGYTF.

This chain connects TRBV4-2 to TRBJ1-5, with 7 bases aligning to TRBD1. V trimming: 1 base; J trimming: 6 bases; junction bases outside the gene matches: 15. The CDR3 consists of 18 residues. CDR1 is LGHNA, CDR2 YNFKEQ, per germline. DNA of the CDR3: TGTGCCAGCAGCCAAGTATCCGTGACAGGGTTTATGGGTCAGCCCCAGCATTTT. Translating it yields CASSQVSVTGFMGQPQHF.

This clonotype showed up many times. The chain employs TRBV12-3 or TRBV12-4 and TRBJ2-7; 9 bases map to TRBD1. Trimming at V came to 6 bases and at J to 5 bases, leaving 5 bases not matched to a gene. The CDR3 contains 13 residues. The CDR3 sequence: CASRRTGGDEQYF. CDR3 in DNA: TGTGCCAGCAGGAGAACAGGGGGCGACGAGCAGTACTTC.

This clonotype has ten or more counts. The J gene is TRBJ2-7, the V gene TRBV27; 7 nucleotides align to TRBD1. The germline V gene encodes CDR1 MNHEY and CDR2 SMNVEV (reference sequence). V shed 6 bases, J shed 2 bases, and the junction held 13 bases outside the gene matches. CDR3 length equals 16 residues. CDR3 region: CASRSAGTALTYEQYF. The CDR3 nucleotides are TGTGCCAGCAGATCAGCCGGGACAGCCCTAACCTACGAGCAGTACTTC.

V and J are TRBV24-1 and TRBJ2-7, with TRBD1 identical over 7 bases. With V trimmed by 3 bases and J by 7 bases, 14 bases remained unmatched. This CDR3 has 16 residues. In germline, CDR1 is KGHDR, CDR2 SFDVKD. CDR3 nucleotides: TGTGCCACCAGTGATCTCCGACAGGGAAGCTATGGTGAGCAGTACTTC. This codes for CATSDLRQGSYGEQYF.